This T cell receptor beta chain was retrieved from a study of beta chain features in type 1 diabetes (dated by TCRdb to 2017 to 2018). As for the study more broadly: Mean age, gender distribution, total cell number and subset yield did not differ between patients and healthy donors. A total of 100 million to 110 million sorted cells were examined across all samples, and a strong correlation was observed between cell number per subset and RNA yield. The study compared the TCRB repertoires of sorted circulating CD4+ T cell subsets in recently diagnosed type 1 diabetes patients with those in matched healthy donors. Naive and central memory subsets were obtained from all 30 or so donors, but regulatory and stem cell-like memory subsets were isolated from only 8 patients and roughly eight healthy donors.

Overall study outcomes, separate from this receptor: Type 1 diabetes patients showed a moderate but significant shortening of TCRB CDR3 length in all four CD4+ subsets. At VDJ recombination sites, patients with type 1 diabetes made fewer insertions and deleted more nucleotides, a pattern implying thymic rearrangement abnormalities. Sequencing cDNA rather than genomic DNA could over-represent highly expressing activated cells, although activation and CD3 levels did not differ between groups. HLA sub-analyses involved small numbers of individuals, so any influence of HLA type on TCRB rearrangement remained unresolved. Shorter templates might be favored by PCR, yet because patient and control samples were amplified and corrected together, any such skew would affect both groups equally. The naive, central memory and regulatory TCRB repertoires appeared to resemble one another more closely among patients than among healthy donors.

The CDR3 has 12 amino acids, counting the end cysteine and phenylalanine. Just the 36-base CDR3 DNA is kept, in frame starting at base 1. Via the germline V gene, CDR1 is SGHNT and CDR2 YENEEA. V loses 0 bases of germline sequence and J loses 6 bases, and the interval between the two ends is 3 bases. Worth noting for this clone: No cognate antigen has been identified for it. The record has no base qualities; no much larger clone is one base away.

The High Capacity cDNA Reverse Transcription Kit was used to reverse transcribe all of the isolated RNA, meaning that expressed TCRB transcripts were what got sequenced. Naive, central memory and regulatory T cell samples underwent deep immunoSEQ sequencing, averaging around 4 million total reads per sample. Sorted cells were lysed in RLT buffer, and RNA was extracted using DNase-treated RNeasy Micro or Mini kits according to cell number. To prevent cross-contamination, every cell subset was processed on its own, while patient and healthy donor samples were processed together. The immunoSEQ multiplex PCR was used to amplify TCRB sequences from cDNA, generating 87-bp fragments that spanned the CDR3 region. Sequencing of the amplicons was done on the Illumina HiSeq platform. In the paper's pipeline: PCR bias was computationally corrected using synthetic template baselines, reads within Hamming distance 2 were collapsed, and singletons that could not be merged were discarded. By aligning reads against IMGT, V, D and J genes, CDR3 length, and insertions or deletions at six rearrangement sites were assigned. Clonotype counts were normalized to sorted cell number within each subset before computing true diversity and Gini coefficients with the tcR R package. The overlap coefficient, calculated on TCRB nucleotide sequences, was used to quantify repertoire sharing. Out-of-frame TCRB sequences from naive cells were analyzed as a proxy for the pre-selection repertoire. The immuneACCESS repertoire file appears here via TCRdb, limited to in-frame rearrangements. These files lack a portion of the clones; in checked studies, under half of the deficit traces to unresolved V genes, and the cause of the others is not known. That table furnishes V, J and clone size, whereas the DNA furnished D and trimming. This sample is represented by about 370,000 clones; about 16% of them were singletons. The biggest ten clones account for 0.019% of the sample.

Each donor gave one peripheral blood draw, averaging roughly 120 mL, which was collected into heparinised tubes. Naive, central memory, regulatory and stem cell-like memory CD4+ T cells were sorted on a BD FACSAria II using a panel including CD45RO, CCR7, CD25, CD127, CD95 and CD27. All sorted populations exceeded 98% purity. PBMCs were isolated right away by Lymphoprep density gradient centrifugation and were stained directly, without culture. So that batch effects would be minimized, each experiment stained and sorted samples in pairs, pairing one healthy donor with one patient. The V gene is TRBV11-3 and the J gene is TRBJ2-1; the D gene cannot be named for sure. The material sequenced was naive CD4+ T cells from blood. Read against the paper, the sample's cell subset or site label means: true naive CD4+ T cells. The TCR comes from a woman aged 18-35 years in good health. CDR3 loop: CASSLDSNEQFF. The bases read TGTGCCAGCAGCTTAGATAGCAATGAGCAGTTCTTC.